A single T cell receptor beta chain is shown here with its context. The antigen is not known. This CDR3 comprises 16 residues. V dropped 3 bases and J dropped 5; count of bases not matched to a gene: 11. Germline CDR1 and CDR2: GTSNPN and SVGIG (reference sequence). These data originate in a study of cytomegalovirus exposure and HLA in healthy donors. Study-wide results and caveats: Analysis performed later found more than 15,000 TCR beta sequences associated with HLA alleles at 0.05 false discovery rate. Because they were indistinguishable, some V segments, including TRBV6-2 and TRBV6-3, were excluded.

Despite likely unrecorded immune exposures, the donors were nominally healthy at the time of sampling. The PCR employed 60 Vbeta primers together with 13 Jbeta primers. Here immunoSEQ multiplex PCR was the method, and the copy in TCRdb shows in-frame clones only, minus some. Of 150,000 or so clones in the sample, about two thirds are singletons; the top ten hold about 1.5%. The rearrangement uses TRBV30 and TRBJ2-1, with 9 bases that match TRBD2. The sequence was obtained from a young woman in good health and CMV-seronegative. Sequencing was performed on PBMCs. Here the CDR3 reads CAWSHWREGLNNEQFF. The CDR3 DNA follows: TGTGCCTGGAGCCACTGGCGGGAGGGCCTTAACAATGAGCAGTTCTTC.